At least ten counts were recorded for the clone carrying this T cell receptor (beta chain). Its antigen remains unidentified. The source of the sample is a study of T-cell memory formation after mild COVID-19. Barcoded TCR alpha and TCR beta cDNA libraries with UMIs came from 5'RACE using constant-segment primers. TCRdb itself ran the 5' RACE reads through MiXCR, one entry per CDR3 protein. The sample holds roughly 370,000 distinct CDR3 sequences, more than 15% seen once. CDR3 length: 13 amino acids. Germline V gives CDR1 MNHNS, CDR2 SASEGT. Unmatched junction bases numbered 5, after V lost 7 bases and J lost 11 bases. Findings of the study overall: Pre-infection memory held some responding clones, suggesting pre-existing cross-reactive T cells responded.

Sequencing was performed on PBMCs or a T cell subset sorted from them (not recorded which). This TCR was recovered from a man in his late teens or twenties who had mild COVID-19 (a few samples of this study predate the infection). Cell type and time point are not known. The gene calls are TRBV6-1 and TRBJ2-1, with 13 bases matching TRBD2. For the CDR3, the DNA is TGTGCCAGCACGGAACTAGCGGGGGGGAAGCAGTTCTTC. It specifies CASTELAGGKQFF.